This T cell receptor (beta chain) comes out of a study of blood T cell repertoires in COVID-19. Background on the study: The United States, Italy and Spain provided the acute and convalescent COVID-19 samples. T cells, B-cell-depleted T cells, or PBMCs supplied cDNA or gDNA.

Only in-frame clones appear in the TCRdb table, and some are missing; sequencing was by immunoSEQ multiplex PCR. The sample holds around 310,000 clones; just under 90% are singletons and the top ten take just under 9.5%. The germline V gene has CDR1 SGHAT and CDR2 FQNNGV. The CDR3 runs to 16 residues. V was pared by 5 bases and J by 4 bases, with 20 bases between. Cohorts were based on clinical histories the participants reported. The gene calls are TRBV11-2 and TRBJ1-2; D uncertain. The receptor's source is a woman in her twenties or thirties who had recovered from COVID-19. Sequencing input: PBMCs or T cells enriched from blood (not recorded which). The CDR3 coding sequence is TGTGCCAGCAGCCCGGTTAAGTCGGGTATGGGCTATGGCTACACCTTC. Its protein is CASSPVKSGMGYGYTF.